This is a list of T cell receptor beta chains from one sample in a study of early stage breast cancer tumors. TCRdb's copy holds only in-frame clones and misses some; the assay was immunoSEQ multiplex PCR. The sample has 25,000 to 30,000 clones, approximately 85% seen once. The sequencing sample was made of blood. The receptors were sampled from a person between 45 and 65 years old with breast cancer. The CDR3 runs from the conserved cysteine through the conserved F or W. The D gene is left open where the match is weak. Clone size is not always given. Where it is, it says once, few, many or a class for expanded clones.

v_call	clone_size	j_call	d_call	cdr3_aa	cdr3_nt
TRBV5-1	once	TRBJ2-7	TRBD2	CASSLVAGVAYEQYF	TGCGCCAGCAGCTTGGTAGCGGGAGTGGCCTACGAGCAGTACTTC
TRBV2	-	TRBJ2-2	TRBD1	CASSEVQGAGELFF	TGTGCCAGCAGTGAGGTACAGGGGGCCGGGGAGCTGTTTTTT
TRBV11-3	-	TRBJ1-6	TRBD1	CASSSGQKNSPLHF	TGTGCCAGCAGCTCGGGACAGAAAAATTCACCCCTCCACTTT
TRBV5-6	-	TRBJ1-5	-	CASSLFRGDQPQHF	TGTGCCAGCAGCTTGTTCAGGGGTGATCAGCCCCAGCATTTT
TRBV14	once	TRBJ2-7	TRBD2	CASSNSGAGEQYF	TGTGCCAGCAGCAATAGCGGGGCCGGCGAGCAGTACTTC
TRBV18	-	TRBJ2-2	TRBD1	CASSRAGTAMNTGELFF	TGTGCCAGCTCACGAGCCGGGACAGCGATGAACACCGGGGAGCTGTTTTTT
TRBV11-2	once	TRBJ1-6	-	CASSPLERGRDSPLHF	TGTGCCAGCAGCCCTCTTGAAAGGGGAAGAGATTCACCCCTCCACTTT
TRBV14	-	TRBJ2-2	TRBD2	CASSQFAGAGELFF	TGTGCCAGCAGCCAATTCGCGGGGGCCGGGGAGCTGTTTTTT
TRBV18	-	TRBJ2-5	-	CASSPPVKETQYF	TGTGCCAGCTCACCACCGGTGAAAGAGACCCAGTACTTC
TRBV5-1	-	TRBJ2-1	TRBD1	CASSLEDRDHNEQFF	TGCGCCAGCAGCTTGGAGGACAGGGATCACAATGAGCAGTTCTTC
TRBV9	-	TRBJ2-1	-	CASSVAGLPSYNEQFF	TGTGCCAGCAGCGTAGCTGGTCTGCCCTCCTACAATGAGCAGTTCTTC
TRBV5-5	-	TRBJ1-4	TRBD1	CASSLWQGDEKLFF	TGTGCCAGCAGCTTATGGCAGGGGGACGAAAAACTGTTTTTT
TRBV10-2	-	TRBJ1-2	-	CASSEEGEWGADGYTF	TGCGCCAGCAGTGAGGAGGGGGAGTGGGGGGCGGATGGCTACACCTTC
TRBV7-9	-	TRBJ2-5	-	CASSLTTRGAETQYF	TGTGCCAGCAGCCTCACAACGAGGGGAGCAGAGACCCAGTACTTC
TRBV29-1	once	TRBJ1-1	-	CSAYRPRYSSAFF	TGCAGCGCGTACAGGCCCCGATACTCGTCAGCTTTCTTT
TRBV18	-	TRBJ2-7	-	CASSPQAYEQYF	TGTGCCAGCTCACCACAAGCCTACGAGCAGTACTTC
TRBV27	-	TRBJ1-6	-	CASSSPPRGSPLHF	TGTGCCAGCAGTTCACCCCCCAGGGGATCACCCCTCCACTTT
TRBV9	-	TRBJ2-3	-	CASSGGTDTQYF	TGTGCCAGCAGCGGGGGCACAGATACGCAGTATTTT
TRBV14	few	TRBJ1-2	-	CASSLDRYNGYTF	TGTGCCAGCAGCCTTGACAGATATAATGGCTACACCTTC
TRBV19	once	TRBJ1-3	-	CASSIRDNSGNTIYF	TGTGCCAGTAGTATTCGGGACAACTCTGGAAACACCATATATTTT
TRBV11-2	-	TRBJ2-1	TRBD2	CASSLAGTSANEQFF	TGTGCCAGCAGCTTAGCCGGGACTAGCGCCAATGAGCAGTTCTTC
TRBV30	-	TRBJ2-5	TRBD2	CAWSPGLAGGGQYF	TGTGCCTGGAGTCCGGGACTAGCGGGGGGGGGCCAGTACTTC
TRBV6-1	once	TRBJ1-2	-	CASSELGARRYGYTF	TGTGCCAGCAGTGAACTTGGCGCCAGGAGATATGGCTACACCTTC
TRBV11-2	-	TRBJ2-5	-	CASSLIPGHSEETQYF	TGTGCCAGCAGCTTGATCCCGGGACACTCCGAAGAGACCCAGTACTTC
TRBV6-6	-	TRBJ1-4	TRBD1	CASSWTGENEKLFF	TGTGCCAGCAGCTGGACAGGGGAGAATGAAAAACTGTTTTTT
TRBV15	-	TRBJ1-5	-	CATSRVTNQPQHF	TGTGCCACCAGCAGAGTGACCAATCAGCCCCAGCATTTT
TRBV29-1	-	TRBJ1-1	-	CSVAPDERVNTEAFF	TGCAGCGTCGCCCCTGATGAGCGGGTGAACACTGAAGCTTTCTTT
TRBV18	-	TRBJ1-3	-	CASSPTGTSGNTIYF	TGTGCCAGCTCACCGACCGGGACCTCTGGAAACACCATATATTTT
TRBV6-1	-	TRBJ1-1	-	CASSEAPGNTEAFF	TGTGCCAGCAGTGAAGCGCCAGGGAACACTGAAGCTTTCTTT
TRBV5-1	-	TRBJ1-1	-	CASSGSVDTEAFF	TGCGCCAGCAGTGGGAGTGTCGACACTGAAGCTTTCTTT
TRBV4-1	-	TRBJ1-3	-	CASSQDDAGSFSGNTIYF	TGCGCCAGCAGCCAAGACGACGCAGGGTCGTTCTCTGGAAACACCATATATTTT
TRBV30	-	TRBJ2-1	-	CAWSRDGSSYNEQFF	TGTGCCTGGAGTCGGGACGGGAGCTCCTACAATGAGCAGTTCTTC
TRBV18	-	TRBJ2-3	-	CASSPASTDTQYF	TGTGCCAGCTCGCCTGCTAGCACAGATACGCAGTATTTT
TRBV6-6	-	TRBJ2-1	-	CASSMGSPNEQFF	TGTGCCAGCAGTATGGGTAGCCCCAATGAGCAGTTCTTC
TRBV5-5	-	TRBJ1-2	-	CASSLGVANYGYTF	TGTGCCAGCAGCTTAGGGGTGGCTAACTATGGCTACACCTTC
TRBV18	-	TRBJ2-3	-	CASSRLQTVTDTQYF	TGTGCCAGCTCACGCCTGCAGACAGTCACAGATACGCAGTATTTT
TRBV19	-	TRBJ2-1	TRBD2	CASSTPLRGVYNEQFF	TGTGCCAGTAGTACCCCCCTGCGGGGGGTTTACAATGAGCAGTTCTTC
TRBV5-6	-	TRBJ1-1	-	CASRLNLNTEAFF	TGTGCCAGCAGACTTAACCTGAACACTGAAGCTTTCTTT
TRBV19	-	TRBJ1-1	-	CASSMIMGNTEAFF	TGTGCCAGTAGTATGATAATGGGGAACACTGAAGCTTTCTTT
TRBV7-9	-	TRBJ2-7	-	CASSLVPDRDYEQYF	TGTGCCAGCAGCTTAGTCCCGGACAGAGACTACGAGCAGTACTTC
TRBV14	-	TRBJ2-7	-	CASSLVRGPSYEQYF	TGTGCCAGCAGCCTAGTGCGGGGCCCCTCCTACGAGCAGTACTTC
TRBV30	-	TRBJ1-4	TRBD1	CAWSRTGTGGEKLFF	TGTGCCTGGAGTCGTACCGGGACAGGGGGGGAAAAACTGTTTTTT
TRBV5-1	few	TRBJ1-1	-	CASSLGGVNTEAFF	TGCGCCAGCAGTTTGGGAGGAGTGAACACTGAAGCTTTCTTT
TRBV7-8	-	TRBJ2-3	-	CASSAQTRVDTQYF	TGTGCCAGCAGCGCACAGACTAGGGTAGATACGCAGTATTTT
TRBV9	-	TRBJ2-1	TRBD2	CASSAYDSGSFYNEQFF	TGTGCCAGCAGCGCCTATGATAGCGGGAGCTTTTACAATGAGCAGTTCTTC
TRBV2	once	TRBJ2-7	-	CATIYEQYF	TGTGCCACCATCTACGAGCAGTACTTC
TRBV27	once	TRBJ2-5	-	CASRDLALRTQYF	TGTGCCAGCAGAGACCTCGCCCTAAGGACCCAGTACTTC
TRBV9	once	TRBJ1-4	-	CASSVEMPNEKLFF	TGTGCCAGCAGCGTAGAGATGCCAAATGAAAAACTGTTTTTT
TRBV5-1	-	TRBJ1-4	TRBD1	CASSLQGTGYEKLFF	TGCGCCAGCAGCTTACAGGGGACAGGGTACGAAAAACTGTTTTTT
TRBV2	-	TRBJ1-3	TRBD1	CASRERQGPSGNTIYF	TGTGCCAGCAGAGAGAGACAGGGACCCTCTGGAAACACCATATATTTT
TRBV29-1	-	TRBJ1-2	-	CSVDTPGTSYGYTF	TGCAGCGTTGATACCCCAGGGACCTCCTATGGCTACACCTTC
TRBV6-6	-	TRBJ2-7	-	CASTTQAAPWEQYF	TGTGCCAGCACTACACAGGCGGCCCCCTGGGAGCAGTACTTC
TRBV28	-	TRBJ2-5	TRBD1	CASSFRGRETQYF	TGTGCCAGCAGTTTTAGGGGGCGAGAGACCCAGTACTTC
TRBV19	-	TRBJ2-7	-	CASSRWDISYEQYF	TGTGCCAGTAGCCGGTGGGACATCTCCTACGAGCAGTACTTC
TRBV11-3	-	TRBJ2-4	-	CASSLTRLNIQYF	TGTGCCAGCAGCCTTACTAGGCTTAACATTCAGTACTTC